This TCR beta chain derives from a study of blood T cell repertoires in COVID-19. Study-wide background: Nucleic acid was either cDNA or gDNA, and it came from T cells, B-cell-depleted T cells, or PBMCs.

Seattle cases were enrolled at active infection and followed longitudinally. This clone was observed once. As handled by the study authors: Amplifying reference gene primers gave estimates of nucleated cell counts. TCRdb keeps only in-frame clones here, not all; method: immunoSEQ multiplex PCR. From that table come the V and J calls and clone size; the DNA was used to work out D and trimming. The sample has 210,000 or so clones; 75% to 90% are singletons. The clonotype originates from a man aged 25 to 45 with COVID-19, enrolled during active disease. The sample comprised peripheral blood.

In DNA form, the CDR3 reads TGTGCCAGTAGTAGACTAGGGGTATCGACGAACACCGGGGAGCTGTTTTTT. This sequence encodes CASSRLGVSTNTGELFF. The rearrangement uses TRBV19 and TRBJ2-2; maybe TRBD2 (6 bases). Trimming left V 4 bases short and J 0 bases short, with 15 bases between. CDR3 size: 17 residues. Germline values: CDR1 LNHDA, CDR2 SQIVND (reference sequence).